The present TCR beta chain was sequenced within a study of blood T cell repertoires in COVID-19. Overall study: COVID-19 samples from acute and convalescent phases originated in the United States, Italy and Spain. T cells, B-cell-depleted T cells, or PBMCs provided the cDNA or gDNA that served as material.

Study processing details: Amplification of reference gene primers was used by the study to estimate nucleated cell counts. TCRdb's copy holds only in-frame clones and misses some; the assay was immunoSEQ multiplex PCR. The V and J calls and clone size are taken from that table; D and trimming were inferred from the DNA. In the table there are more than 95,000 clones, around 87% of which are singletons. The clonotype originates from a man aged 45-65 years with acute or convalescent COVID-19. Sequencing was performed on peripheral blood.

CDR3 bases: TGTGCCTGGAGTTCCCGGGAGGGTGTCACAGATACGCAGTATTTT. Translation gives CAWSSREGVTDTQYF. V usage is TRBV30 and J usage is TRBJ2-3, with 8 nucleotides matching TRBD2. CDR3 size: 15 residues. Germline lookup yields CDR1 GTSNPN and CDR2 SVGIG (reference sequence). With 2 bases clipped from V and 2 bases from J, the junction kept 6 bases outside the gene matches.